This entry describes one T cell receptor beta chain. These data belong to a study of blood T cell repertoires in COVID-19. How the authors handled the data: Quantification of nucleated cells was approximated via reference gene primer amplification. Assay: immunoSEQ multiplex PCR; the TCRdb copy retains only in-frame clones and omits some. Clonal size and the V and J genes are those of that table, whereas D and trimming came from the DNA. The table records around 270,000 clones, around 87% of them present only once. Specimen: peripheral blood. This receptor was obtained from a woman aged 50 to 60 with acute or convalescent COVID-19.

For the CDR3, the DNA is TGCGCCAGCAGCGGGCCGGGGGGAGGTAATGAAAAACTGTTTTTT. Its protein is CASSGPGGGNEKLFF. The chain is built from TRBV5-1 and TRBJ1-4; D is possibly TRBD1 (5 bases). V was clipped by 4 bases and J by 4 bases, with 14 bases between them. The CDR3 loop spans 15 amino acids. Germline CDR1 reads SGHRS; CDR2 reads YFSETQ.